A single T cell receptor beta chain is shown here with its context. The sample comes from a study of cytomegalovirus exposure and HLA in healthy donors. The study ran its PCR with 60 Vbeta and 13 Jbeta primers. Measured with immunoSEQ multiplex PCR; TCRdb has only the in-frame clones, and not every one. The profile shows more than 90,000 clones, nearly 80% of them singletons. From germline, CDR1 is SGHRS and CDR2 YFSETQ. The trim removed 0 bases at V and 8 bases at J, leaving 3 bases unmatched. CDR3 length equals 14 residues. Sequencing used PBMCs. This TCR came from a woman in her forties in good health and CMV-seropositive. The V gene is TRBV5-1, the J gene TRBJ1-2, with 11 bases lining up with TRBD1. The CDR3 spells CASSLGTGGIGYTF. The CDR3 DNA is TGCGCCAGCAGCTTGGGGACAGGGGGCATCGGCTACACCTTC.